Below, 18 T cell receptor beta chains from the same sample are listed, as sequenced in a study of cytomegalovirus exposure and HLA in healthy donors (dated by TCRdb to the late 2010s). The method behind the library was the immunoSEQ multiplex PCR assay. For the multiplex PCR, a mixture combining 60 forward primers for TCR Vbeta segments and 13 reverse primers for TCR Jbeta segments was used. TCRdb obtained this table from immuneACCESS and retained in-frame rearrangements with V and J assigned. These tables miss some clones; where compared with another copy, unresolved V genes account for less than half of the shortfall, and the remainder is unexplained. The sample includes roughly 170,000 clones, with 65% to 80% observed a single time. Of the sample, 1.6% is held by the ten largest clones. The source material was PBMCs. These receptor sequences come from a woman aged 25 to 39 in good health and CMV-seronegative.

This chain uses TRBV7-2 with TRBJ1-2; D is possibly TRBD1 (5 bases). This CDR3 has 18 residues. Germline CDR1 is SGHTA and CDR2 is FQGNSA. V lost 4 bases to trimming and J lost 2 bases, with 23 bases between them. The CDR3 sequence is CASSSWVLGLGWNYGYTF. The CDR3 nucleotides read TGTGCCAGCAGCTCCTGGGTTTTGGGACTAGGATGGAACTATGGCTACACCTTC. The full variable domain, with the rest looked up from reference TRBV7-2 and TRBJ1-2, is GAGVSQSPSNKVTEKGKDVELRCDPISGHTALYWYRQSLGQGLEFLIYFQGNSAPDKSGLPSDRFSAERTGGSVSTLTIQRTQQEDSAVYLCASSSWVLGLGWNYGYTFGSGTRLTVV.

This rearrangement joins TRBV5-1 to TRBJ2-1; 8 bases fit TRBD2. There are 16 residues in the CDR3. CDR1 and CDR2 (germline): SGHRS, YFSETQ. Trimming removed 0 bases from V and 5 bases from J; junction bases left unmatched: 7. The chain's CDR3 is CASSLDRGGNDNEQFF. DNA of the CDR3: TGCGCCAGCAGCTTGGATCGGGGGGGAAATGACAATGAGCAGTTCTTC.

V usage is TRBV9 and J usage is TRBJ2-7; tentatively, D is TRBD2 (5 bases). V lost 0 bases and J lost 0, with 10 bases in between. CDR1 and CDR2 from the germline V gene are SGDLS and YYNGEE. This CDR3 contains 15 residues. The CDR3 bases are TGTGCCAGCAGCGTAGCTCCGGGGAGCTCCTACGAGCAGTACTTC. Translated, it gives CASSVAPGSSYEQYF.

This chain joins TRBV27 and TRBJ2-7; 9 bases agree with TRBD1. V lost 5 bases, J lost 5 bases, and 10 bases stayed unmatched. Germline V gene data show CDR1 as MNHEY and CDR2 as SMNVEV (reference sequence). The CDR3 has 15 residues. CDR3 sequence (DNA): TGTGCCAGCAGTACGCCGGGACAGGGTCTACACGAGCAGTACTTC. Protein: CASSTPGQGLHEQYF.

CDR3 sequence (DNA): TGTGCCAGCAGCAAAGGGGACAGTCCGAACACCGGGGAGCTGTTTTTT. Translated, it gives CASSKGDSPNTGELFF. The chain has TRBV16 and TRBJ2-2, with 7 bases matching TRBD1. The CDR3 has 16 residues. The V gene end was trimmed by 5 bases and the J gene end by 0 bases; junction bases not matched to a gene: 6. CDR1 is KGHSY and CDR2 is FQNENV in the germline V gene.

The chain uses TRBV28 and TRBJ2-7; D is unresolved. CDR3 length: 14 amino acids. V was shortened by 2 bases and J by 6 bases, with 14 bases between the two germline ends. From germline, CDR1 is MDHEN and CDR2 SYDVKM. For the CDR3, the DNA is TGTGCCAGCAGTTTAGACCCCCAGTCGGGCGAGCAGTACTTC. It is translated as CASSLDPQSGEQYF.

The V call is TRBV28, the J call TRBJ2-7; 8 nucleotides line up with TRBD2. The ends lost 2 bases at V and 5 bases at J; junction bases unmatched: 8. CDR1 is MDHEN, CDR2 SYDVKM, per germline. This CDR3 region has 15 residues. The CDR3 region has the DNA TGTGCCAGCAGTTTAACGTCTAGCGGGTATCACGAGCAGTACTTC. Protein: CASSLTSSGYHEQYF.

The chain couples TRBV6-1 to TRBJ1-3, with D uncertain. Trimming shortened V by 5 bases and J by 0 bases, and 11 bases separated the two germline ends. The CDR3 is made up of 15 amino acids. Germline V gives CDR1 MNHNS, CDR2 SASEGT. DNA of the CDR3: TGTGCCAGCAGTCTCACGGTGAGCTCTGGAAACACCATATATTTT. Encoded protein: CASSLTVSSGNTIYF.

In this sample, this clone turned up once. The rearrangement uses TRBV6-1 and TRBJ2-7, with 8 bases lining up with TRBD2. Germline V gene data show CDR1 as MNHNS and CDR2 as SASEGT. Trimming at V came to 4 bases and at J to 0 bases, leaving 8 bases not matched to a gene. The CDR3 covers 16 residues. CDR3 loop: CASSGLQRGSSYEQYF. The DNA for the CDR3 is TGTGCCAGCAGTGGCCTGCAGCGGGGGAGCTCCTACGAGCAGTACTTC.

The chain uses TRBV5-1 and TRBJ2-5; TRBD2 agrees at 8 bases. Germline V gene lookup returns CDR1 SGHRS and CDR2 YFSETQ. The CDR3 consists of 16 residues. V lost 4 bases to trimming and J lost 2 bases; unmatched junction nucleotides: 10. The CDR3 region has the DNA TGCGCCAGCAGCCCCCTGGGGCGGGGGGCGCAAGAGACCCAGTACTTC. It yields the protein CASSPLGRGAQETQYF.

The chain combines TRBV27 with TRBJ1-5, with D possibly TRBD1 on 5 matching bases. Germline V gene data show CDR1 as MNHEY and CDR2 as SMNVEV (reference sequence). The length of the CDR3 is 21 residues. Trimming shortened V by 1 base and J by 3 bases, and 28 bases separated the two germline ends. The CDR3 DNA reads TGTGCCAGCAGTTTATTTCCAGGGCGATCCGACGGGTCAGGTATCAATCAGCCCCAGCATTTT. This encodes CASSLFPGRSDGSGINQPQHF.

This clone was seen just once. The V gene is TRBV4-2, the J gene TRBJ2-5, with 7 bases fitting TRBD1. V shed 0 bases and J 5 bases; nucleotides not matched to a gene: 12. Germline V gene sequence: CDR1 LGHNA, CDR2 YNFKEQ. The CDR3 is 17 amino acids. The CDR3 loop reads CASSQDPAATGLETQYF. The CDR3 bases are TGTGCCAGCAGCCAAGATCCAGCCGCGACAGGGCTGGAGACCCAGTACTTC.

CDR3 sequence: CASSRPLDEQYF. In nucleotides, the CDR3 is TGTGCCAGCTCACGACCCCTCGACGAGCAGTACTTC. The gene calls are TRBV18 and TRBJ2-7; D gene ambiguous. Germline V gene sequence: CDR1 KGHSH, CDR2 LQKENI. The CDR3 is 12 residues long. Trimming pared 4 bases from V and 5 bases from J, leaving 9 bases between.

CDR3 in amino acids: CASRLSLSGNTIYF. Here the CDR3 DNA reads TGTGCCAGCAGGTTAAGCCTCTCTGGAAACACCATATATTTT. This chain links TRBV7-8 with TRBJ1-3, with D unresolved. Trimming cost V 6 bases and J 0 bases, with 9 bases left between them. The CDR3 sequence is 14 residues long. CDR1 is SGHVS and CDR2 is FQNEAQ in the germline V gene.

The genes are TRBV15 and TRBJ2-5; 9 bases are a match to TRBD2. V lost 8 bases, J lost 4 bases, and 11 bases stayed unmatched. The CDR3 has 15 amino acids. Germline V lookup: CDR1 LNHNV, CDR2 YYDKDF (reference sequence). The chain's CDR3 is CATSQGISGRETQYF. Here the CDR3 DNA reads TGTGCCACCTCTCAGGGGATTAGCGGGAGAGAGACCCAGTACTTC.

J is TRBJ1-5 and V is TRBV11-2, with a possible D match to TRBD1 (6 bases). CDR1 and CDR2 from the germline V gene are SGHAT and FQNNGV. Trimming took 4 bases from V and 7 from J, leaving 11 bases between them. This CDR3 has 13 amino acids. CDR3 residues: CASSSQGWQPQHF. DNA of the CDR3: TGTGCCAGCAGCTCACAGGGCTGGCAGCCCCAGCATTTT.

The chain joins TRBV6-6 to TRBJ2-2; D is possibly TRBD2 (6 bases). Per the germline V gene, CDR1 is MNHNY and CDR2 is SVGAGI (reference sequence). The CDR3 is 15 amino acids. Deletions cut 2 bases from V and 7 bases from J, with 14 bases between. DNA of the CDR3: TGTGCCAGCAGTTACACCGAGGGACTGGGCGGGGAGCTGTTTTTT. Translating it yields CASSYTEGLGGELFF.

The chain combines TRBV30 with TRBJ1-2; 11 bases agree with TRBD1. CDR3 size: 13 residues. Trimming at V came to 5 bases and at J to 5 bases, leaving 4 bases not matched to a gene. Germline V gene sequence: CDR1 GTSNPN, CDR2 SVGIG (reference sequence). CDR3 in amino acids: CAWGTGGLYGYTF. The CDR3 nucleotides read TGTGCCTGGGGGACAGGGGGTCTGTATGGCTACACCTTC.